A selection of T cell receptor beta chains follows, all from one sample in a study of neurological immune-mediated disorders. TCRdb redid the calling of the 5' RACE reads with MiXCR, one entry per CDR3 protein. Of fewer than 90,000 distinct CDR3 sequences listed, around 10% are singletons. Sequenced: PBMCs. The source of these receptors is a man in his forties in good health. Each CDR3 is given with its conserved first and last residue. A D gene is named only where the DNA matches it firmly. Rows give clone size only sometimes, using once, few, many, or a class for an expanded clone.

D gene	V gene	J gene	clone size	CDR3 DNA	CDR3 protein
NA	TRBV5-1	TRBJ2-1	many	TGCGCCAGCAGCCCCGCGGTCGTCTCGGGCGATGAGCAGTTCTTC	CASSPAVVSGDEQFF
NA	TRBV19	TRBJ2-2	NA	TGTGCCAGTAGTATGCACAGGGCGACCCGAGGCACCGGGGAGCTGTTTTTT	CASSMHRATRGTGELFF
NA	TRBV29-1	TRBJ2-2	many	TGCAGCGTTGGTGTAGGGTACACCGGGGAGCTGTTTTTT	CSVGVGYTGELFF
NA	TRBV2	TRBJ1-1	NA	TGTGCCAGCACCCGATCGGGAGGGGCTGAAGCTTTCTTT	CASTRSGGAEAFF
TRBD2	TRBV11-2	TRBJ2-1	many	TGTGCCAGCAGCTCCGACGGACTAGCGGGAAGGGGCTCCTACAATGAGCAGTTCTTC	CASSSDGLAGRGSYNEQFF
NA	TRBV4-2	TRBJ2-1	few	TGTGCCAGCAGCCAAGGAGAGGGAGGTGGGGTGAGCTCCTACAATGAGCAGTTCTTC	CASSQGEGGGVSSYNEQFF
NA	TRBV7-8	TRBJ2-1	many	TGTGCCAGCAGCTTAGAGGCGGTGACACACTCCTACAATGAGCAGTTCTTC	CASSLEAVTHSYNEQFF
TRBD1	TRBV28	TRBJ2-4	many	TGTGCCAGCAGTTTCCCAGGACAGGTCACCAAAAACATTCAGTACTTC	CASSFPGQVTKNIQYF
NA	TRBV11-2	TRBJ1-1	many	TGTGCCAGCAGCCTGAGGGAGGGCACTGAAGCTTTCTTT	CASSLREGTEAFF
TRBD1	TRBV20-1	TRBJ2-7	once	TGCAGCGCTAGAGACAGGGGAGGCGGCGAGCAGGACTTC	CSARDRGGGEQDF
TRBD1	TRBV9	TRBJ2-7	many	TGTGCCAGCAGCGGTGGACAGGGATCCTACGAGCAGTACTTC	CASSGGQGSYEQYF
NA	TRBV21-1	TRBJ2-3	NA	TGTGCCAGCAGCATGACCGGGACTAGCGCAAGCACAGATACGCAGTATTTT	CASSMTGTSASTDTQYF
NA	TRBV7-6	TRBJ1-3	many	TGTGCCAGCAGCTTATTCCGGGATCCAGCTTCTGGAAACACCATATATTTT	CASSLFRDPASGNTIYF
TRBD2	TRBV5-1	TRBJ2-7	many	TGCGCCAGCAGCTTGGTAGGGACTAACGCCTACGAGCAGTACTTC	CASSLVGTNAYEQYF
TRBD2	TRBV19	TRBJ2-1	many	TGTGCCAGTGCTAGCGGGAGGGCCGGTGAGCAGTTCTTC	CASASGRAGEQFF
TRBD1	TRBV12-3/TRBV12-4	TRBJ2-5	many	TGTGCCAGCAGTCAATTAACAGGGGGAAGAGAGACCCAGTACTTC	CASSQLTGGRETQYF
NA	TRBV9	TRBJ2-3	few	TGTGCCAGCAGCGTAGAAGGGATGGAGATCGGCGCAGATACGCAGTATTTT	CASSVEGMEIGADTQYF
NA	TRBV27	TRBJ1-6	NA	TGTGCCAGCAGTTTAAAACCGAGCTCCTATAATTCACCCCTCCACTTT	CASSLKPSSYNSPLHF
TRBD2	TRBV6-5	TRBJ2-1	many	TGTGCCAGCAGTGCGGGACTAGTGGAGATCTCCTACAATGAGCAGTTCTTC	CASSAGLVEISYNEQFF
NA	TRBV12-3/TRBV12-4	TRBJ1-2	many	TGTGCCAGCAGTCCTAAGGCAGACTATGGCTACACCTTC	CASSPKADYGYTF
NA	TRBV6-6	TRBJ1-2	many	TGTGCCAGCAGTTACGGGGCAGGGGATAACTATGGCTACACCTTC	CASSYGAGDNYGYTF
NA	TRBV5-1	TRBJ2-3	many	TGCGCCAGCAGCTTAATGGGTTACACAGATACGCAGTATTTT	CASSLMGYTDTQYF
TRBD2	TRBV19	TRBJ2-1	many	TGTGCCAGTAGTATAGGTCGACTAGCGATGGGTGTTGAGCAGTTCTTC	CASSIGRLAMGVEQFF
NA	TRBV12-3/TRBV12-4	TRBJ2-3	many	TGTGCCAGCGTTGGGGGGTGGGGGGCAGATACGCAGTATTTT	CASVGGWGADTQYF
NA	TRBV5-1	TRBJ2-4	many	TGCGCCAGCAGCTTCTCCCCCCGAGATGACATTCAGTACTTC	CASSFSPRDDIQYF
TRBD1	TRBV5-1	TRBJ1-6	many	TGCGCCAGCAGCTACCGGGACAGGTCTGGTTGGGGGGATTCACCCCTCCACTTT	CASSYRDRSGWGDSPLHF
TRBD1	TRBV5-1	TRBJ1-2	many	TGCGCCAGCAGCGCCCACCCCGCCAGGGGGCATCTTGGCTACACCTTC	CASSAHPARGHLGYTF
NA	TRBV5-5	TRBJ2-3	many	TGTGCCAGCAGCTTGGAAGGACTTCCCACAGATACGCAGTATTTT	CASSLEGLPTDTQYF
TRBD1	TRBV5-1	TRBJ2-7	many	TGCGCCAGCAGCTTGGACAGGGGACCCTACGAGCAGTACTTC	CASSLDRGPYEQYF
NA	TRBV5-1	TRBJ2-5	many	TGCGCCAGCACCCGGGTCCCTAACCAAGAGACCCAGTACTTC	CASTRVPNQETQYF
TRBD1	TRBV6-1	TRBJ2-5	many	TGTGCCAGCAGTGAAGCGACAGGGGTACTGGAGACCCAGTACTTC	CASSEATGVLETQYF
TRBD2	TRBV4-1	TRBJ2-1	many	TGCGCCAGCAGCCAAGACCGACTAGCGGCGAACAATGAGCAGTTCTTC	CASSQDRLAANNEQFF
NA	TRBV29-1	TRBJ2-2	many	TGCAGCGTTGGAGAGAACACCGGGGAGCTGTTTTTT	CSVGENTGELFF
TRBD1	TRBV7-3	TRBJ2-1	NA	TGTGCCAGCAGCTCCGTGACAGGGGGCTTGAATGAGCAGTTCTTC	CASSSVTGGLNEQFF
TRBD1	TRBV29-1	TRBJ1-1	many	TGCAGCGTTGGACAGGCGGGACAGGGGGCAGCTTTCTTT	CSVGQAGQGAAFF
TRBD2	TRBV7-2	TRBJ2-5	many	TGTGCCAGCAGCGCTCGGACTAGCGGGACGGAGACCCAGTACTTC	CASSARTSGTETQYF
NA	TRBV27	TRBJ2-3	many	TGTGCCAGCAGCCCTCTTTGGACCGACAGCACAGATACGCAGTATTTT	CASSPLWTDSTDTQYF
TRBD1	TRBV28	TRBJ2-7	few	TGTGCCAGCCGGGGGACAGGGGATTCTTACGAGCAGTACTTC	CASRGTGDSYEQYF
NA	TRBV7-3	TRBJ2-1	few	TGTGCCAGCAGCTTCGACAGGAGCCCTTTTAATGAGCAGTTCTTC	CASSFDRSPFNEQFF
TRBD2	TRBV3-1	TRBJ2-1	many	TGTGCCAGCAGTCTTAGCGGGGGGGGGAACTACAATGAGCAGTTCTTC	CASSLSGGGNYNEQFF
NA	TRBV20-1	TRBJ2-7	many	TGCAGTGCTAAAACCTCCAGGGGCTCCTACGAGCAGTACTTC	CSAKTSRGSYEQYF
TRBD2	TRBV12-3/TRBV12-4	TRBJ2-7	many	TGTGCCAGCAGCCCCCGTGGGGGGGGTCCGAACGAGCAGTACTTC	CASSPRGGGPNEQYF
TRBD1	TRBV5-6	TRBJ1-1	many	TGTGCCAGCAGCCTTAGGGGGCAGAACACTGAAGCTTTCTTT	CASSLRGQNTEAFF
NA	TRBV29-1	TRBJ1-2	many	TGCAGCGTTCCCGAGGAAGGGACTAACTATGGCTACACCTTC	CSVPEEGTNYGYTF
NA	TRBV6-5	TRBJ1-1	many	TGTGCCAGCAGGGCCGCTGGCACTGAAGCTTTCTTT	CASRAAGTEAFF
NA	TRBV5-1	TRBJ2-5	many	TGCGCCAGCAGCTTGGAAGGGGCCGGAGGGGAGACCCAGTACTTC	CASSLEGAGGETQYF
NA	TRBV6-5	TRBJ2-7	many	TGTGCCAGCAGTCCCTCCCTTGGCCGAGGAAAGGAAGGCTACGAGCAGTACTTC	CASSPSLGRGKEGYEQYF
NA	TRBV5-1	TRBJ2-6	many	TGCGCCAGCAGCTTGGGTGTTCTAGGTGGGGCCAACGTCCTGACTTTC	CASSLGVLGGANVLTF
NA	TRBV6-1	TRBJ1-3	few	TGTGCCAGCAGTGCAGGAGGGGGAAACACCATATATTTT	CASSAGGGNTIYF
NA	TRBV5-8	TRBJ2-1	many	TGTGCCAGCAGCACCCGACAGCTATACAATGAGCAGTTCTTC	CASSTRQLYNEQFF
NA	TRBV12-3/TRBV12-4	TRBJ2-2	many	TGTGCCAGCAGCTACGGGGCAGGGTCGAACACCGGGGAGCTGTTTTTT	CASSYGAGSNTGELFF
NA	TRBV29-1	TRBJ1-2	many	TGCAGCGTTGAAGCGCCGGGGGTCTCCATGTCGTTCGGCTACACCTTC	CSVEAPGVSMSFGYTF